This T cell receptor (beta chain) was profiled in a study of OX40 agonist ivuxolimab in advanced cancers. About the investigation overall: The costimulatory receptor OX40 (CD134) was targeted by ivuxolimab, a fully human IgG2 agonistic monoclonal antibody. Intravenous ivuxolimab was administered to patients every 2 weeks at six dose levels: 0.01, 0.1, 0.3, 1.5, 3 and 10 mg/kg. Among the 50 to 55 dose-escalation patients, some 20 had hepatocellular carcinoma, about 15 melanoma, 9 renal cell carcinoma and 9 head and neck cancer. The dose-escalation cohort was about 87% male with a mean age of about 58 years, ranging from 23 to 79. Prior anti-PD-1, anti-PD-L1 or anti-CTLA-4 therapy was permitted, and checkpoint inhibitors had been received by around 40% of dose-escalation patients. Partial responses occurred in three dose-escalation patients, of whom one had hepatocellular carcinoma and two had cutaneous melanoma. Peripheral TCRbeta sequencing aimed to test whether ivuxolimab altered TCR sequence diversity and caused clonal T-cell expansion. The paper describes the monotherapy dose-escalation part (N of about 50 patients) of the phase I trial of ivuxolimab.

For sequencing of the TCRbeta CDR3 region, genomic DNA was extracted from the sorted cells. The immunoSEQ Assay was used to sequence the TCRbeta CDR3 regions. TCRdb stores this immuneACCESS table with in-frame sequences only. Part of the clones is absent; in the studies checked, under half of the shortfall reflects unresolved V genes, and no reason is known for the rest. The sample includes 34,000 or so clones, with approximately 80% observed a single time. Approximately 11% of the sample is taken by the ten largest. CDR3 length: 16 amino acids, cysteine to phenylalanine. Only the CDR3 portion is preserved as DNA: 48 bases, with reading frame beginning at the first base. Relative to germline, V is 1 base shorter and J is 0 bases shorter, with 14 bases between their ends. CDR1 and CDR2 (SGDLS, YYNGEE) derive from the germline V gene. On this clone: This clone's antigen is unknown. Base qualities are not recorded, but no much larger clone differs from it by a single base.

Broad study findings and their caveats: Clonal expansion of both CD4+ and CD8+ blood T cells was observed from baseline to week 6 at doses 0.1 to 3.0 mg/kg. Low levels of normalized T-cell clonal expansion were also seen in some patients who did not respond. Partial responders in the 0.1-3.0 mg/kg groups had among the lowest normalized peripheral clonal expansion, especially among CD8+ T cells. After ivuxolimab, CD8+ T cells had more expanded clones than CD4+ T cells on average. Which antigens the clonally expanded peripheral T cells were specific for was not determined.

The trial excluded patients who had a history of autoimmune disease or who were on systemic immunosuppression. Peripheral blood for TCR sequencing was collected from all dose cohorts at baseline, on cycle 4 day 1, and on cycle 7 day 1. The samples were taken from a phase I, first-in-human, multicenter, open-label dose-escalation trial of ivuxolimab. Adults with locally advanced or metastatic melanoma, renal cell carcinoma, hepatocellular carcinoma or head and neck squamous cell carcinoma were enrolled in the trial. Before TCR sequencing, CD4+ T cells and CD8+ T cells were sorted from peripheral blood as separate populations.

The V and J segments used are TRBV9 and TRBJ2-7; the D gene is perhaps TRBD1, on 5 matching bases. Material: CD4+ or CD8+ T cells sorted from blood, obtained in a trial of the OX40 agonist ivuxolimab. The sequence was obtained from an adult with an advanced solid tumor such as melanoma, head and neck, liver or kidney cancer. The CDR3 region has the sequence CASSVSRDSTSYEQYF. The nucleotide sequence is given as TGTGCCAGCAGCGTATCCAGGGATAGTACCTCCTACGAGCAGTACTTC. The CDR3 plus the reference TRBV9 and TRBJ2-7 genes for the other parts give the full variable domain: DSGVTQTPKHLITATGQRVTLRCSPRSGDLSVYWYQQSLDQGLQFLIQYYNGEERAKGNILERFSAQQFPDLHSELNLSSLELGDSALYFCASSVSRDSTSYEQYFGPGTRLTVT.